This TCR beta chain appears in the sequencing data of a study of blood T cell repertoires in COVID-19 (dated by TCRdb to between 2020 and 2021). With regard to the full study: Samples covering the acute and convalescent phases of COVID-19 were provided by collaborators in the United States, Italy and Spain. Subjects who had been exposed to COVID-19, were actively infected with it, or had recovered from it provided the deeply sampled blood TCRbeta repertoires that made up the dataset. A freely available public database, intended as a resource for researchers studying the immune response to SARS-CoV-2, is where the repertoires were released. Where HLA class I and class II types were available, the types were taken from metadata supplied by the sample provider, not from assay-based typing. The samples were drawn from the first 160 participants of the ongoing ImmuneRACE study and from over a thousand subjects provided by 6 global collaborators. The material from the prospective study consisted of cDNA or gDNA derived from T cells, B-cell-depleted T cells, or PBMCs. Sample metadata almost always included a de-identified subject ID, COVID-19 status, age in years and sex. Overall study results and their limits: Clinical and demographic metadata were provided uncurated, with the amount varying by source and participant.

From the cysteine through the phenylalanine, the CDR3 covers 17 amino acids. Only the CDR3 DNA stays, 51 bases, in frame from base 1. CDR1 and CDR2, looked up from the germline V gene, are LGHNA and YNFKEQ. From V the trimming removes 4 bases and from J it removes 3 bases, while the gene matches leave 9 bases of the junction unaccounted for. There are a few counts of this clone. There is no known antigen for this receptor. No base quality values were provided; no much bigger clone lies one nucleotide off. Whole blood was collected in K2EDTA tubes by collaborating institutions according to the institutions' own protocols. For TCRbeta analysis, collaborators shipped samples as frozen whole blood, isolated PBMCs, or DNA extracted from either of those sample types. TCRbeta CDR3 regions were amplified from genomic DNA using the immunoSEQ Assay, a bias-controlled multiplex PCR. The authors' analysis ran thus. The number of nucleated cells in each sample was estimated by amplification of reference gene primers within the assay. Sequence reads were collapsed and filtered to measure the absolute abundance of every unique TCRbeta CDR3 rearrangement. For each sample, productive Simpson clonality was calculated as the square root of Simpson's diversity index across productive rearrangements. Sourced from immuneACCESS, this table was stored by TCRdb with only in-frame sequences that have V and J called. A share of the clones is absent; for the studies checked, an unresolved V gene accounts for under half, and the remainder has no known explanation. V and J calls and clone size are as listed in that table; D and trimming were resolved from the DNA. In this sample the table shows over 85,000 clones, around four fifths of which occur a single time. Clones ranked in the top ten supply 4% to 5.5% of the sample.

The sequenced sample consisted of peripheral blood. Recombination linked TRBV4-2 to TRBJ2-7; TRBD2 lines up with 13 middle nucleotides. This sequence was found in a human donor in a cohort sampled during active COVID-19. The CDR3 amino acid sequence is: CASSRGTSGVLGYEQYF. The sequenced DNA: TGTGCCAGCAGCCGTGGGACTAGCGGGGTTTTGGGCTACGAGCAGTACTTC.